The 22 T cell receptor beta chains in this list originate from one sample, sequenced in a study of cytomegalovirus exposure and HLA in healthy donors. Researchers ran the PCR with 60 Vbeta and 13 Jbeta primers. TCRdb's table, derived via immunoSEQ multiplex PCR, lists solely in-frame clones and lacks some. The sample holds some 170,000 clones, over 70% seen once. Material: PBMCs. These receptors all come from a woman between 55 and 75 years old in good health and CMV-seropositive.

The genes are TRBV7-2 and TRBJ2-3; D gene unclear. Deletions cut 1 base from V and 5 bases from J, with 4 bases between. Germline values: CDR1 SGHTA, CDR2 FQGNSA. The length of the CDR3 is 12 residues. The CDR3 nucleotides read TGTGCCAGCAGCTTAGATAGAGATACGCAGTATTTT. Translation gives CASSLDRDTQYF.

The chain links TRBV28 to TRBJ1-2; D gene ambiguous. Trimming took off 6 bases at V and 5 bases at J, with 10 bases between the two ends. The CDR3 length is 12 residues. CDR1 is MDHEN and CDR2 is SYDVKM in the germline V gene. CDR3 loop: CASRQQDYGYTF. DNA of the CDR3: TGTGCCAGCAGGCAACAAGATTATGGCTACACCTTC.

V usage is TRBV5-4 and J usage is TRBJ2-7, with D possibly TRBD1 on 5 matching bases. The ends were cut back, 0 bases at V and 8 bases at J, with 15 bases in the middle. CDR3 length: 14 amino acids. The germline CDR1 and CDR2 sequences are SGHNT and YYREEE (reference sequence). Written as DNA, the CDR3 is TGTGCCAGCAGCTTGGCTTCTGCGCTGGGGCAGCAGTACTTC. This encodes CASSLASALGQQYF.

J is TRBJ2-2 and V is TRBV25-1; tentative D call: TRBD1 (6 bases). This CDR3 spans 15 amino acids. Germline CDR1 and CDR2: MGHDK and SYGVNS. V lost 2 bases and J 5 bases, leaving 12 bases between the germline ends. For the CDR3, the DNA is TGTGCCAGCAGTGAACTTGGGGGCCTTACCGGGGAGCTGTTTTTT. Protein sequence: CASSELGGLTGELFF.

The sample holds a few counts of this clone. The CDR3 spells CASSLGQGAYNEQFF. For the CDR3, the DNA is TGTGCCAGCAGTTTGGGGCAGGGGGCCTACAATGAGCAGTTCTTC. This sequence joins TRBV27 and TRBJ2-1; 7 bases fit TRBD1. CDR1 MNHEY and CDR2 SMNVEV come from the germline V gene (reference sequence). The CDR3 is made up of 15 amino acids. Losses at the gene ends were 3 bases for V and 2 bases for J; bases not matched to a gene: 4.

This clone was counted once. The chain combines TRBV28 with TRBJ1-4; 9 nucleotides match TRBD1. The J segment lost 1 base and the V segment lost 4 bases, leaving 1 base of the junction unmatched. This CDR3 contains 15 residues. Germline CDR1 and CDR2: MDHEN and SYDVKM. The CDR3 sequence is CASSYRGRTNEKLFF. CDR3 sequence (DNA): TGTGCCAGCAGTTACAGGGGGCGAACTAATGAAAAACTGTTTTTT.

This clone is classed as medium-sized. The CDR3 loop reads CASSSDFYLEQYF. The CDR3 nucleotides read TGTGCCAGCAGCTCGGACTTCTACTTGGAGCAGTACTTC. The chain links TRBV7-8 to TRBJ2-7; possible D gene TRBD2, 5 bases. CDR1 SGHVS and CDR2 FQNEAQ come from the germline V gene. Between the trimmed V and J ends, which lost 4 bases and 7 bases, there was a span of 14 bases. There are 13 residues in the CDR3.

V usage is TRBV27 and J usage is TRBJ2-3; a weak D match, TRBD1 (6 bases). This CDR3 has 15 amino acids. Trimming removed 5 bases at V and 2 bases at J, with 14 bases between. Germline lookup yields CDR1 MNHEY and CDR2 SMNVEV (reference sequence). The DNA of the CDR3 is TGTGCCAGCAGTCTCGTCAGGGGTTTCACAGATACGCAGTATTTT. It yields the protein CASSLVRGFTDTQYF.

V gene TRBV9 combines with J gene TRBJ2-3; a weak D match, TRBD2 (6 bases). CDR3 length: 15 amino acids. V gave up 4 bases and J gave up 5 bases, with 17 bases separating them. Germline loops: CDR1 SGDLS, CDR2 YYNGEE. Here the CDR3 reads CASSPGTERGDTQYF. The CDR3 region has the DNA TGTGCCAGCAGCCCGGGGACTGAACGGGGAGATACGCAGTATTTT.

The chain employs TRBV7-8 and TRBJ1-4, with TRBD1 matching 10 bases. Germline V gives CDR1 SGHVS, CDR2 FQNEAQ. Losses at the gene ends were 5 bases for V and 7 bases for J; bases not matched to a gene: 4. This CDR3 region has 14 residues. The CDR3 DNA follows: TGTGCCAGCAGCCAGGACAGGGGGAGTGAAAAACTGTTTTTT. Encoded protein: CASSQDRGSEKLFF.

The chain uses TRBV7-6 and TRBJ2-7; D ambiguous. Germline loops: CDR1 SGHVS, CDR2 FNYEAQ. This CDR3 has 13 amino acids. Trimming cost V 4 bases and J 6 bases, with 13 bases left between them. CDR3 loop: CASSSLSGPEQYF. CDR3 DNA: TGTGCCAGCAGCTCCCTCAGTGGCCCCGAGCAGTACTTC.

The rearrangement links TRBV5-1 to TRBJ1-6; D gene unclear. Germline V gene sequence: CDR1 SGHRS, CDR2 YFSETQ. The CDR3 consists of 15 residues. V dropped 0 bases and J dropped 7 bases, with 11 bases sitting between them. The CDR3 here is CASSLVGANNSPLHF. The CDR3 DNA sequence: TGCGCCAGCAGCTTGGTGGGAGCGAACAATTCACCCCTCCACTTT.

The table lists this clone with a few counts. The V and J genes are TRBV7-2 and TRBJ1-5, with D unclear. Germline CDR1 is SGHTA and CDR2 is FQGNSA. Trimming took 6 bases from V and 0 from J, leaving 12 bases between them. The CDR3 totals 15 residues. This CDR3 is CASSLAPNSNQPQHF. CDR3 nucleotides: TGTGCCAGCAGTCTAGCCCCAAATAGCAATCAGCCCCAGCATTTT. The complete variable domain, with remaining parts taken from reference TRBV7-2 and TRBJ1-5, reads GAGVSQSPSNKVTEKGKDVELRCDPISGHTALYWYRQSLGQGLEFLIYFQGNSAPDKSGLPSDRFSAERTGGSVSTLTIQRTQQEDSAVYLCASSLAPNSNQPQHFGDGTRLSIL.

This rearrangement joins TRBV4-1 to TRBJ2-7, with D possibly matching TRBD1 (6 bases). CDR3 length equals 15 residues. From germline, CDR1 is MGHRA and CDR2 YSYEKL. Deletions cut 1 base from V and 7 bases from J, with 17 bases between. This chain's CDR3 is CASSQGFTAQGEQYF. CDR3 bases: TGCGCCAGCAGCCAAGGATTCACGGCCCAGGGGGAGCAGTACTTC.

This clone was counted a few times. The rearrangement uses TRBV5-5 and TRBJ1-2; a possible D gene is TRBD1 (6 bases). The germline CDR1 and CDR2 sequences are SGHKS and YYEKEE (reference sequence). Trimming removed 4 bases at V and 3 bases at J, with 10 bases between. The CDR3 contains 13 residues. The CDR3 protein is CASSVSGDYGYTF. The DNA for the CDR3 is TGTGCCAGCAGCGTCTCAGGGGACTATGGCTACACCTTC.

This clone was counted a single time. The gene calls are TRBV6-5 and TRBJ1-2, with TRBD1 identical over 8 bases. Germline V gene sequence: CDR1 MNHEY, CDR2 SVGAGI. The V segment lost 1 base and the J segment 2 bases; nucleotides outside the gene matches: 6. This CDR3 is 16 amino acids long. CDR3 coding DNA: TGTGCCAGCAGTTACTGGTTACGACAGGGGAACTATGGCTACACCTTC. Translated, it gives CASSYWLRQGNYGYTF.

The CDR3 is CASSPLAGADYEQYF. CDR3 coding DNA: TGCGCCAGCAGCCCTCTAGCGGGAGCGGACTACGAGCAGTACTTC. The gene calls are TRBV5-1 and TRBJ2-7; 10 nucleotides line up with TRBD2. J gave up 3 bases and V 4 bases, and 7 bases lay outside the gene matches. This CDR3 region has 15 residues. Germline CDR1 and CDR2: SGHRS and YFSETQ.

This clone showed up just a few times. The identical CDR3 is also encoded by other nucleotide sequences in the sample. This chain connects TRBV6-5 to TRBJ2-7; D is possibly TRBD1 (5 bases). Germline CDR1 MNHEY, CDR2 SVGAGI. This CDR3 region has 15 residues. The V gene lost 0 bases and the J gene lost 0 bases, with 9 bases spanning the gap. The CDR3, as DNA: TGTGCCAGCAGTTACTCAACAGGCCTCTCCTACGAGCAGTACTTC. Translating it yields CASSYSTGLSYEQYF.

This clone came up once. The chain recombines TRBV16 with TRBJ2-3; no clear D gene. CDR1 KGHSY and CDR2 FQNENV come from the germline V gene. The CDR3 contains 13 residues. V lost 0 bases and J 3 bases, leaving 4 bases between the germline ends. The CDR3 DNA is TGTGCCAGCAGCCAATCTATGACAGATACGCAGTATTTT. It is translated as CASSQSMTDTQYF.

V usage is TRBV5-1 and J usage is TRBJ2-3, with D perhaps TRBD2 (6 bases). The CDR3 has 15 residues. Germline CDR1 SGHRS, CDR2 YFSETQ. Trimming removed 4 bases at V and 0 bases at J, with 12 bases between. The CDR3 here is CASSDGTPSTDTQYF. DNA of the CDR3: TGCGCCAGCAGCGACGGGACTCCGAGCACAGATACGCAGTATTTT. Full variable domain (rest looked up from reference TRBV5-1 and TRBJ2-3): KAGVTQTPRYLIKTRGQQVTLSCSPISGHRSVSWYQQTPGQGLQFLFEYFSETQRNKGNFPGRFSGRQFSNSRSEMNVSTLELGDSALYLCASSDGTPSTDTQYFGPGTRLTVL.

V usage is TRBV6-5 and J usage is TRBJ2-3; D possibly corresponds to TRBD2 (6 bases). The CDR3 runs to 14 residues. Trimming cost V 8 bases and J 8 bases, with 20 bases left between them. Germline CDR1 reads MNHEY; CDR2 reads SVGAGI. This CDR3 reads CASRMAGPAVTQYF. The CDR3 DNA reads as TGTGCCAGCCGGATGGCGGGGCCGGCAGTTACGCAGTATTTT.

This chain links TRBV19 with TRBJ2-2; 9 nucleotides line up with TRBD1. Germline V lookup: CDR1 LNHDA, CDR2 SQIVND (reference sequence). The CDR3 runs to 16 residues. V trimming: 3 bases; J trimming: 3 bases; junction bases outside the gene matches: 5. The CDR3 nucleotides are TGTGCCAGTAGTATCCTCCGGACAGGGGACACCGGGGAGCTGTTTTTT. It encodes CASSILRTGDTGELFF.